This T cell receptor (beta chain) was sequenced during a study of blood T cells in healthy people across ages. Overall study findings and caveats: Older age went with lower TCR beta diversity per million T cells, in a roughly linear way.

This clonotype appeared a few times. The antigen remains unidentified. Alongside a J-beta primer mix, a sample-barcoded 5' primer served in a second PCR lasting roughly 7 to 11 cycles. TCRdb re-called the 5' RACE reads with MiXCR, one entry per CDR3 protein. In the table there are some 640,000 distinct CDR3 sequences, roughly 50% of which are singletons. This receptor was taken from an older woman in good health. Sequencing input: blood.

The DNA for the CDR3 is TGTGCCAGCAGCTTTGGAGCGTCTAGCACAGATACGCAGTATTTT. As protein: CASSFGASSTDTQYF. The genes are TRBV5-6 and TRBJ2-3; D not certain. The CDR3 spans 15 residues. V lost 2 bases to trimming and J lost 0 bases, with 10 bases between them. The germline V gene has CDR1 SGHDT and CDR2 YYEEEE. The full variable domain, its missing parts supplied by reference TRBV5-6 and TRBJ2-3, is DAGVTQSPTHLIKTRGQQVTLRCSPKSGHDTVSWYQQALGQGPQFIFQYYEEEERQRGNFPDRFSGHQFPNYSSELNVNALLLGDSALYLCASSFGASSTDTQYFGPGTRLTVL.